This record covers a single T cell receptor (beta chain). Its antigen remains unknown. The sample contains more than one DNA sequence encoding this CDR3. The sample is drawn from a study of beta chain features in type 1 diabetes. Study-level findings and limits: VDJ junctions sequenced from type 1 diabetes patients showed fewer insertions and more deletions. Among all four CD4+ subsets, Type 1 diabetes patients had TCRB CDR3s that were moderately but significantly shorter. Relative to healthy donors, patients appeared to have naive, central memory and Treg TCRB repertoires that were more similar.

As every portion of the isolated RNA was reverse transcribed, the sequencing read expressed TCRB transcripts. TCRdb's table, derived via immunoSEQ multiplex PCR, lists solely in-frame clones and lacks some. The profile shows 600,000 to 750,000 clones, around 12% of them singletons. Germline V gives CDR1 SGHNT, CDR2 YYREEE (reference sequence). The CDR3 sequence is 14 residues long. V was clipped by 0 bases and J by 4 bases, with 8 bases between them. Cells sorted by CD45RO/CCR7/CD25/CD127/CD95/CD27 comprised CD4+ naive, central memory, regulatory and stem cell-like memory cells. The chain carries TRBV5-4 and TRBJ1-5, with D possibly being TRBD1 (6 bases). This clonotype originated in a young man with type 1 diabetes. Sequencing was performed on naive CD4+ T cells from blood. In DNA, the CDR3 is TGTGCCAGCAGCTTGGGAGGGGGGAATCAGCCCCAGCATTTT. It is translated as CASSLGGGNQPQHF.